The sequence of this T cell receptor beta chain was determined in a study of T-cell reconstitution after alpha-beta-depleted transplantation in children. Trimming took 0 bases from V and 4 from J; bases not matched to a gene: 9. CDR3 length: 18 residues. From germline, CDR1 is SGHRS and CDR2 YFSETQ. In its sample, this clonotype was seen many times. Using unique molecular identifiers, the investigators prepared the TCRbeta library. TCRdb fed the PCR reads into MiXCR, producing one record per CDR3 protein. The data hold about 110,000 distinct CDR3 sequences, with approximately 10% observed a single time.

The source of this sequence is a human donor who donated a stem cell graft to a child with acute lymphoblastic leukemia. This chain uses TRBV5-1 with TRBJ2-3; 12 bases match TRBD2. The sequences come from PBMCs from the stem cell graft donor, collected from the stem cell graft. The DNA of the CDR3 is TGCGCCAGCAGCTTGGCCCCTAGACTAGCGGGAGCGGCAGATACGCAGTATTTT. Its protein is CASSLAPRLAGAADTQYF.